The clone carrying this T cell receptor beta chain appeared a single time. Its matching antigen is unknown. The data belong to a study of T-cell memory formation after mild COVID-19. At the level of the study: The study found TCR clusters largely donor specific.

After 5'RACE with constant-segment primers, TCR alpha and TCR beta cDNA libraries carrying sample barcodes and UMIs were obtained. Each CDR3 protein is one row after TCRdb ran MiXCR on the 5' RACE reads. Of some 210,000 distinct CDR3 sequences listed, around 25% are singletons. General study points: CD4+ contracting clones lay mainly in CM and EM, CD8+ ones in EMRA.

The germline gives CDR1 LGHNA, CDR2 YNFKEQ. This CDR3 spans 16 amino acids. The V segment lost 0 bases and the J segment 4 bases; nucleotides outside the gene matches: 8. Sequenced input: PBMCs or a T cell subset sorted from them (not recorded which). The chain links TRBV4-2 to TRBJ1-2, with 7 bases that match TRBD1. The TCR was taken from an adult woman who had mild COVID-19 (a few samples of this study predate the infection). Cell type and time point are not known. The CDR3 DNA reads TGTGCCAGCAGCCAAGATGGAACAGGGGCCCTCTATGGCTACACCTTC. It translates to CASSQDGTGALYGYTF.